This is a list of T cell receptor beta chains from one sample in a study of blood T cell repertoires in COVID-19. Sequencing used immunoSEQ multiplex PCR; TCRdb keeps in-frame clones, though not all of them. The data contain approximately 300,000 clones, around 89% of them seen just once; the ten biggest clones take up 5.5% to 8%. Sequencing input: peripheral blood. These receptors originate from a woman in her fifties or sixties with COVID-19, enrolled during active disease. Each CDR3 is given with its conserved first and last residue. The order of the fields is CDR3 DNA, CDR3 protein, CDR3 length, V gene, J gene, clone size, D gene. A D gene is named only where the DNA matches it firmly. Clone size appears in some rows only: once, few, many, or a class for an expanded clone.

CDR3 DNA: TGTGCCAGCAGCGAACTTCTAGCGAAGAGCTCCTACAATGAGCAGTTCTTC
CDR3 protein: CASSELLAKSSYNEQFF
CDR3 length: 17
V gene: TRBV7-2
J gene: TRBJ2-1
clone size: NA
D gene: NA

CDR3 DNA: TGTGCCAGCAGCTTTACACTAGCGGGAACGGATGAGCAGTTCTTC
CDR3 protein: CASSFTLAGTDEQFF
CDR3 length: 15
V gene: TRBV7-9
J gene: TRBJ2-1
clone size: NA
D gene: TRBD2

CDR3 DNA: TGTGCCACCAGCAGGGGGGGCGGGAGGCAAGAGACCCAGTACTTC
CDR3 protein: CATSRGGGRQETQYF
CDR3 length: 15
V gene: TRBV15
J gene: TRBJ2-5
clone size: NA
D gene: TRBD2

CDR3 DNA: TGTGCCAGCAGCCACCTAGCGGGAGCGTACGATACGCAGTATTTT
CDR3 protein: CASSHLAGAYDTQYF
CDR3 length: 15
V gene: TRBV14
J gene: TRBJ2-3
clone size: once
D gene: TRBD2

CDR3 DNA: TGTGCCACCAGTGATTCTAGGGCAGGGAGGTATGGCTACACCTTC
CDR3 protein: CATSDSRAGRYGYTF
CDR3 length: 15
V gene: TRBV24-1
J gene: TRBJ1-2
clone size: few
D gene: NA

CDR3 DNA: TGTGCCACCAGTGATTTGCAGGGGGCCGCAGATACGCAGTATTTT
CDR3 protein: CATSDLQGAADTQYF
CDR3 length: 15
V gene: TRBV24-1
J gene: TRBJ2-3
clone size: NA
D gene: TRBD1

CDR3 DNA: TGTGCCAGCAGCTTTTCCCCGGGTCAGACGAACACTGAAGCTTTCTTT
CDR3 protein: CASSFSPGQTNTEAFF
CDR3 length: 16
V gene: TRBV11-3
J gene: TRBJ1-1
clone size: once
D gene: NA

CDR3 DNA: TGTGCCAGTAGGCCCGGACTAGCCGCCCAATTTGTCTTCTCCGGGGAGCTGTTTTTT
CDR3 protein: CASRPGLAAQFVFSGELFF
CDR3 length: 19
V gene: TRBV19
J gene: TRBJ2-2
clone size: few
D gene: TRBD2

CDR3 DNA: TGTGCCAGCAGCTTAAGATCGGGTTGGCCTGAAGCTTTCTTT
CDR3 protein: CASSLRSGWPEAFF
CDR3 length: 14
V gene: TRBV11-2
J gene: TRBJ1-1
clone size: NA
D gene: NA

CDR3 DNA: TGCGCCAGCAGCTTGGCCTTAAACATGGCCCCAGGGGGGCCGGCCTACGAGCAGTACTTC
CDR3 protein: CASSLALNMAPGGPAYEQYF
CDR3 length: 20
V gene: TRBV5-1
J gene: TRBJ2-7
clone size: once
D gene: NA

CDR3 DNA: TGTGCCAGTAGTAGGCAGGGTGGGAATGGCGAGCAGTACTTC
CDR3 protein: CASSRQGGNGEQYF
CDR3 length: 14
V gene: TRBV19
J gene: TRBJ2-7
clone size: NA
D gene: NA

CDR3 DNA: TGTGCCAGCAGTCACTCCCTAGAGATCGCGAACACCGGGGAGCTGTTTTTT
CDR3 protein: CASSHSLEIANTGELFF
CDR3 length: 17
V gene: TRBV5-6
J gene: TRBJ2-2
clone size: few
D gene: NA

CDR3 DNA: TGTGCCAGCAGCCAAGATCCGGGCAGGGTCGAGCAGTACTTC
CDR3 protein: CASSQDPGRVEQYF
CDR3 length: 14
V gene: TRBV4-2
J gene: TRBJ2-7
clone size: few
D gene: NA

CDR3 DNA: TGTGCCAGCAGCTTACAGGGGATAAGTTACGAGCAGTACTTC
CDR3 protein: CASSLQGISYEQYF
CDR3 length: 14
V gene: TRBV7-8
J gene: TRBJ2-7
clone size: few
D gene: NA

CDR3 DNA: TGTGCCAGCAGCGACGACAGGGGAGGAATCACCTATAATTCACCCCTCCACTTT
CDR3 protein: CASSDDRGGITYNSPLHF
CDR3 length: 18
V gene: TRBV5-6
J gene: TRBJ1-6
clone size: NA
D gene: TRBD1

CDR3 DNA: TGTGCCAGTATTGTGAAGGGAGGGGTTAACACCGGGGAGCTGTTTTTT
CDR3 protein: CASIVKGGVNTGELFF
CDR3 length: 16
V gene: TRBV19
J gene: TRBJ2-2
clone size: NA
D gene: TRBD2

CDR3 DNA: TGTGCCAGTAGGCGGGAGAGGGGTACCGATACGCAGTATTTT
CDR3 protein: CASRRERGTDTQYF
CDR3 length: 14
V gene: TRBV19
J gene: TRBJ2-3
clone size: NA
D gene: TRBD2

CDR3 DNA: TGTGCCAGCAAAAAACTACAGGGTCCTGGGGCCAACGTCCTGACTTTC
CDR3 protein: CASKKLQGPGANVLTF
CDR3 length: 16
V gene: TRBV27
J gene: TRBJ2-6
clone size: NA
D gene: NA

CDR3 DNA: TGCGCCAGCAGCCCCGAGACAGGTCTCGGCTACACCTTC
CDR3 protein: CASSPETGLGYTF
CDR3 length: 13
V gene: TRBV5-1
J gene: TRBJ1-2
clone size: NA
D gene: NA

CDR3 DNA: TGTGCCACCAGCAGACCCTTAAGGGGTGGAACTAATGAAAAACTGTTTTTT
CDR3 protein: CATSRPLRGGTNEKLFF
CDR3 length: 17
V gene: TRBV15
J gene: TRBJ1-4
clone size: few
D gene: NA

CDR3 DNA: TGTGCCAGCAGCTGGGGGGAGTTTAAAGCTTTCTTT
CDR3 protein: CASSWGEFKAFF
CDR3 length: 12
V gene: TRBV12-3/TRBV12-4
J gene: TRBJ1-1
clone size: NA
D gene: NA

CDR3 DNA: TGCGCCAGCAGCCCGGGACAGGGTTCCTACAATGAGCAGTTCTTC
CDR3 protein: CASSPGQGSYNEQFF
CDR3 length: 15
V gene: TRBV5-1
J gene: TRBJ2-1
clone size: NA
D gene: TRBD1

CDR3 DNA: TGTGCCAGCAGCGTATTTGTCGGGACAGGGGGCGATTCGGGGGCCAACGTCCTGACTTTC
CDR3 protein: CASSVFVGTGGDSGANVLTF
CDR3 length: 20
V gene: TRBV9
J gene: TRBJ2-6
clone size: NA
D gene: TRBD1

CDR3 DNA: TGTGCCAGCAGCCAAGTCCAAAGACTAGCGGGAGACCATGAGCAGTTCTTC
CDR3 protein: CASSQVQRLAGDHEQFF
CDR3 length: 17
V gene: TRBV3-1/TRBV3-2
J gene: TRBJ2-1
clone size: once
D gene: TRBD2

CDR3 DNA: TGTGCCAGCTCACCTACACTGGACAGGAGTCTGTCAGCTTTCTTT
CDR3 protein: CASSPTLDRSLSAFF
CDR3 length: 15
V gene: TRBV18
J gene: TRBJ1-1
clone size: NA
D gene: TRBD1

CDR3 DNA: TGTGCCAGCAGGTGGTGGGACTATTACAATGAGCAGTTCTTC
CDR3 protein: CASRWWDYYNEQFF
CDR3 length: 14
V gene: TRBV5-4
J gene: TRBJ2-1
clone size: NA
D gene: TRBD2

CDR3 DNA: TGTGCCAGCAGTGGACTAGCGGGATCCGGCAATGAGCAGTTCTTC
CDR3 protein: CASSGLAGSGNEQFF
CDR3 length: 15
V gene: TRBV2
J gene: TRBJ2-1
clone size: NA
D gene: TRBD2

CDR3 DNA: TGCAGTTCTTACACCGGGACAGGGACAACTGAAGCTTTCTTT
CDR3 protein: CSSYTGTGTTEAFF
CDR3 length: 14
V gene: TRBV29-1
J gene: TRBJ1-1
clone size: NA
D gene: TRBD1

CDR3 DNA: TGCGCCAGCAGCCAATTCGGGGAAAAACTGTTTTTT
CDR3 protein: CASSQFGEKLFF
CDR3 length: 12
V gene: TRBV4-1
J gene: TRBJ1-4
clone size: NA
D gene: NA

CDR3 DNA: TGTGCCAGCAGTGAAGCGTCCGGACGGCTAGCGGGCGCCTTAGACTACGAGCAGTACTTC
CDR3 protein: CASSEASGRLAGALDYEQYF
CDR3 length: 20
V gene: TRBV6-1
J gene: TRBJ2-7
clone size: NA
D gene: TRBD2

CDR3 DNA: TGCAGTGCTAGTTTAGGGAGCTCCTATAATTCACCCCTCCACTTT
CDR3 protein: CSASLGSSYNSPLHF
CDR3 length: 15
V gene: TRBV20-1
J gene: TRBJ1-6
clone size: NA
D gene: NA

CDR3 DNA: TGTGCCAGCAGTTTCCGGGACAGGGCCGAGACCCAGTACTTC
CDR3 protein: CASSFRDRAETQYF
CDR3 length: 14
V gene: TRBV27
J gene: TRBJ2-5
clone size: NA
D gene: TRBD1

CDR3 DNA: TGTGCCAGTAGGTCAGGACTAGCGGCCAATGAGCAGTTCTTC
CDR3 protein: CASRSGLAANEQFF
CDR3 length: 14
V gene: TRBV19
J gene: TRBJ2-1
clone size: few
D gene: TRBD2

CDR3 DNA: TGTGCCAGTAGTATAGGCGGACAGGGAGGAAACATTCAGTACTTC
CDR3 protein: CASSIGGQGGNIQYF
CDR3 length: 15
V gene: TRBV19
J gene: TRBJ2-4
clone size: NA
D gene: TRBD1

CDR3 DNA: TGTGCCAGCAGTTTCCAAGCCCAGGTATTGTGGGACGAGCAGTACTTC
CDR3 protein: CASSFQAQVLWDEQYF
CDR3 length: 16
V gene: TRBV27
J gene: TRBJ2-7
clone size: NA
D gene: NA

CDR3 DNA: TGTGCCAGCAGCCACTTAGACGGGACTAGTTTAGGTGAGCAGTTCTTC
CDR3 protein: CASSHLDGTSLGEQFF
CDR3 length: 16
V gene: TRBV7-6
J gene: TRBJ2-1
clone size: NA
D gene: TRBD2

CDR3 DNA: TGTGCCAGCAGCCCCCAATATACACACAATGAGCAGTTCTTC
CDR3 protein: CASSPQYTHNEQFF
CDR3 length: 14
V gene: TRBV7-2
J gene: TRBJ2-1
clone size: NA
D gene: NA

CDR3 DNA: TGTGCCAGCTCACCAGCGACAGGGGGGGACTACGAGCAGTACTTC
CDR3 protein: CASSPATGGDYEQYF
CDR3 length: 15
V gene: TRBV18
J gene: TRBJ2-7
clone size: NA
D gene: TRBD1

CDR3 DNA: TGTGCCAGCGGACAGGGGATTGAAGCTTTCTTT
CDR3 protein: CASGQGIEAFF
CDR3 length: 11
V gene: TRBV6-5
J gene: TRBJ1-1
clone size: NA
D gene: TRBD1

CDR3 DNA: TGTGCCAGCAGCCAAGGAGCACTAGCGGGAGGATCAGAGACCCAGTACTTC
CDR3 protein: CASSQGALAGGSETQYF
CDR3 length: 17
V gene: TRBV14
J gene: TRBJ2-5
clone size: NA
D gene: TRBD2

CDR3 DNA: TGTGCCAGCAGCTCGTCTACAGGGGAAGGCTACACCTTC
CDR3 protein: CASSSSTGEGYTF
CDR3 length: 13
V gene: TRBV7-2
J gene: TRBJ1-2
clone size: NA
D gene: TRBD1

CDR3 DNA: TGCGCCAGCAGCCCCACCGGGACAGGGGGAAGCGAGCAGTACTTC
CDR3 protein: CASSPTGTGGSEQYF
CDR3 length: 15
V gene: TRBV5-1
J gene: TRBJ2-7
clone size: NA
D gene: TRBD1

CDR3 DNA: TGTGCCAGCAGCTTACACTGGGGAGGCTATGAAAAACTGTTTTTT
CDR3 protein: CASSLHWGGYEKLFF
CDR3 length: 15
V gene: TRBV2
J gene: TRBJ1-4
clone size: NA
D gene: NA

CDR3 DNA: TGTGCCAGCAGTGACGGACAGACCTACGAGCAGTACTTC
CDR3 protein: CASSDGQTYEQYF
CDR3 length: 13
V gene: TRBV2
J gene: TRBJ2-7
clone size: NA
D gene: NA

CDR3 DNA: TGTGCCAGCAGCAGCGGGGGTGGTCAGCCCCAGCATTTT
CDR3 protein: CASSSGGGQPQHF
CDR3 length: 13
V gene: TRBV6-5
J gene: TRBJ1-5
clone size: NA
D gene: NA

CDR3 DNA: TGTGCCAGCAGTTACGTGGCGGGAGGTGAAGACGAGCAGTACTTC
CDR3 protein: CASSYVAGGEDEQYF
CDR3 length: 15
V gene: TRBV6-2/TRBV6-3
J gene: TRBJ2-7
clone size: NA
D gene: TRBD2

CDR3 DNA: TGTGCCAGCAGCCCTGAGCGGGAGAGCTACGAGCAGTACTTC
CDR3 protein: CASSPERESYEQYF
CDR3 length: 14
V gene: TRBV5-6
J gene: TRBJ2-7
clone size: NA
D gene: TRBD2

CDR3 DNA: TGTGCCAGCTCACCCGCAGGGCGCGAAGCTTTCTTT
CDR3 protein: CASSPAGREAFF
CDR3 length: 12
V gene: TRBV18
J gene: TRBJ1-1
clone size: NA
D gene: NA

CDR3 DNA: TGCGCCAGCAGCACATCAGGGGCCGCTGGAAACACCATATATTTT
CDR3 protein: CASSTSGAAGNTIYF
CDR3 length: 15
V gene: TRBV5-1
J gene: TRBJ1-3
clone size: once
D gene: NA